The rows below give T cell receptor beta chains drawn from one sample of a study of CD8 T cells in Susac syndrome. MiXCR, applied by TCRdb to the immunoSEQ multiplex PCR reads, yields one record per CDR3 protein. The table has around 120,000 distinct CDR3 sequences, roughly 94% seen once; the top ten hold around 0.12%. Sequenced material: CD4+ T cells from PBMCs. The receptors were gathered from a human donor with multiple sclerosis. Both conserved end residues are part of each CDR3. Each record gives: CDR3 protein, CDR3 DNA, V gene, D gene, clone size, J gene. The D gene is left open where the match is weak. Clone size is shown for a subset of rows, as once, few, many or a class of expanded clone.

CDR3aa: CASSVSDRSTDTQYF; CDR3nt: TGTGCCAGCAGCGTGTCCGATAGGAGCACAGATACGCAGTATTTT; v_gene: TRBV9; d_gene: NA; abundance: NA; j_gene: TRBJ2-3
CDR3aa: CASRPPQVIVYGYTF; CDR3nt: TGTGCCAGCAGACCGCCACAGGTGATAGTCTATGGCTACACCTTC; v_gene: TRBV6-6; d_gene: NA; abundance: NA; j_gene: TRBJ1-2
CDR3aa: CASRPPGQGGYGYTF; CDR3nt: TGTGCCAGCAGACCTCCGGGACAGGGGGGCTATGGCTACACCTTC; v_gene: TRBV6-6; d_gene: TRBD1; abundance: NA; j_gene: TRBJ1-2
CDR3aa: CSAGTGGAGYGYTF; CDR3nt: TGCAGTGCGGGGACCGGAGGGGCTGGTTATGGCTACACCTTC; v_gene: TRBV20-1; d_gene: NA; abundance: NA; j_gene: TRBJ1-2
CDR3aa: CATSDPLALEGADTQYF; CDR3nt: TGTGCCACCAGTGACCCTCTAGCGCTCGAGGGAGCAGATACGCAGTATTTT; v_gene: TRBV24-1; d_gene: NA; abundance: NA; j_gene: TRBJ2-3
CDR3aa: CATEGGGNYGYTF; CDR3nt: TGTGCCACCGAAGGAGGGGGCAACTATGGCTACACCTTC; v_gene: TRBV18; d_gene: TRBD1; abundance: NA; j_gene: TRBJ1-2
CDR3aa: CASSEQGGQNNHPQHF; CDR3nt: TGTGCCAGCAGTGAACAGGGGGGTCAGAACAATCACCCCCAGCATTTT; v_gene: TRBV2; d_gene: TRBD1; abundance: NA; j_gene: TRBJ1-5
CDR3aa: CASSIEGILGTEAFF; CDR3nt: TGTGCCAGTAGTATAGAGGGCATCCTGGGAACTGAAGCTTTCTTT; v_gene: TRBV19; d_gene: NA; abundance: NA; j_gene: TRBJ1-1
CDR3aa: CASRGTSRTEQFF; CDR3nt: TGTGCCAGCAGAGGGACTAGTCGCACTGAGCAGTTCTTC; v_gene: TRBV6-5; d_gene: TRBD2; abundance: NA; j_gene: TRBJ2-1
CDR3aa: CASSIREGQETQYF; CDR3nt: TGTGCCAGTAGTATAAGAGAGGGCCAAGAGACCCAGTACTTC; v_gene: TRBV19; d_gene: NA; abundance: NA; j_gene: TRBJ2-5
CDR3aa: CASSPRGRNGYTF; CDR3nt: TGCGCCAGCAGCCCGAGGGGCAGGAATGGCTACACCTTC; v_gene: TRBV5-1; d_gene: NA; abundance: NA; j_gene: TRBJ1-2
CDR3aa: CAWSVRQFRNEQFF; CDR3nt: TGTGCCTGGAGTGTACGACAGTTTCGCAATGAGCAGTTCTTC; v_gene: TRBV30; d_gene: NA; abundance: NA; j_gene: TRBJ2-1
CDR3aa: CASSQAQETQYF; CDR3nt: TGTGCCAGCAGCCAGGCCCAAGAGACCCAGTACTTC; v_gene: TRBV7-2; d_gene: NA; abundance: NA; j_gene: TRBJ2-5
CDR3aa: CAWFGQGQFF; CDR3nt: TGTGCCTGGTTCGGCCAGGGGCAGTTCTTC; v_gene: TRBV30; d_gene: NA; abundance: NA; j_gene: TRBJ2-1
CDR3aa: CASSMLAGGLTGELFF; CDR3nt: TGTGCCAGTAGTATGCTAGCGGGGGGGCTCACCGGGGAGCTGTTTTTT; v_gene: TRBV19; d_gene: TRBD2; abundance: once; j_gene: TRBJ2-2
CDR3aa: CASSLGGIGTEAFF; CDR3nt: TGTGCCAGCAGTTTGGGGGGCATTGGCACTGAAGCTTTCTTT; v_gene: TRBV27; d_gene: NA; abundance: few; j_gene: TRBJ1-1
CDR3aa: CASSAGQGNTIYF; CDR3nt: TGTGCCAGCAGTGCTGGACAGGGAAACACCATATATTTT; v_gene: TRBV6-5; d_gene: NA; abundance: once; j_gene: TRBJ1-3
CDR3aa: CASSLGAGTPYEQYF; CDR3nt: TGTGCCAGCTCGTTAGGGGCAGGGACCCCCTACGAGCAGTACTTC; v_gene: TRBV18; d_gene: NA; abundance: NA; j_gene: TRBJ2-7
CDR3aa: CAWRTGREGQFF; CDR3nt: TGTGCCTGGAGGACGGGCCGCGAAGGGCAGTTCTTC; v_gene: TRBV30; d_gene: NA; abundance: NA; j_gene: TRBJ2-1
CDR3aa: CSAVGVLGSGNTIYF; CDR3nt: TGCAGCGCTGTTGGGGTATTGGGCTCTGGAAACACCATATATTTT; v_gene: TRBV29-1; d_gene: NA; abundance: NA; j_gene: TRBJ1-3
CDR3aa: CASSTTGGGDTQYF; CDR3nt: TGTGCCAGCAGCACTACAGGTGGCGGAGATACGCAGTATTTT; v_gene: TRBV7-9; d_gene: NA; abundance: NA; j_gene: TRBJ2-3
CDR3aa: CASSESGQGGYTF; CDR3nt: TGTGCCAGCAGTGAATCGGGACAGGGAGGCTACACCTTC; v_gene: TRBV2; d_gene: TRBD1; abundance: once; j_gene: TRBJ1-2
CDR3aa: CASSHLGTGSYNEQFF; CDR3nt: TGTGCCAGCAGCCATCTTGGGACAGGCTCCTACAATGAGCAGTTCTTC; v_gene: TRBV3-1; d_gene: TRBD1; abundance: NA; j_gene: TRBJ2-1
CDR3aa: CSARDTKRGTEAFF; CDR3nt: TGCAGTGCTAGAGACACTAAAAGGGGCACTGAAGCTTTCTTT; v_gene: TRBV20-1; d_gene: NA; abundance: NA; j_gene: TRBJ1-1
CDR3aa: CASSSPPISYEQYF; CDR3nt: TGCGCCAGCAGCTCCCCTCCAATTTCCTACGAGCAGTACTTC; v_gene: TRBV5-1; d_gene: NA; abundance: NA; j_gene: TRBJ2-7
CDR3aa: CATQAGVTDTQYF; CDR3nt: TGTGCCACCCAAGCGGGAGTGACAGATACGCAGTATTTT; v_gene: TRBV24-1; d_gene: TRBD2; abundance: NA; j_gene: TRBJ2-3
CDR3aa: CASSPRDRGPGANVLTF; CDR3nt: TGTGCCAGCAGCCCCCGGGACAGGGGGCCTGGGGCCAACGTCCTGACTTTC; v_gene: TRBV9; d_gene: TRBD1; abundance: NA; j_gene: TRBJ2-6
CDR3aa: CASSLGRPRNIQYF; CDR3nt: TGCGCCAGCAGCTTGGGGAGGCCCCGAAACATTCAGTACTTC; v_gene: TRBV5-1; d_gene: NA; abundance: NA; j_gene: TRBJ2-4
CDR3aa: CASSRTGDTGELFF; CDR3nt: TGCGCCAGCAGCCGGACAGGGGACACCGGGGAGCTGTTTTTT; v_gene: TRBV5-1; d_gene: TRBD1; abundance: once; j_gene: TRBJ2-2
CDR3aa: CASSVEAGGGYEQYF; CDR3nt: TGTGCCAGCAGCGTAGAGGCAGGGGGGGGATACGAGCAGTACTTC; v_gene: TRBV9; d_gene: NA; abundance: NA; j_gene: TRBJ2-7
CDR3aa: CAWSLNNEQFF; CDR3nt: TGTGCCTGGAGTCTAAACAATGAGCAGTTCTTC; v_gene: TRBV30; d_gene: NA; abundance: NA; j_gene: TRBJ2-1